This T cell receptor beta chain is drawn from a study of STAT5B mutations in CD4+ large granular lymphocyte leukemia. In the study's own analysis: A productive frequency of 2.59 x 10-5 was the lowest detectable. Sequencing was performed with immunoSEQ multiplex PCR; in TCRdb, only in-frame clones are kept and a portion is missing. The V and J calls and clone size come from that table; D and trimming were worked out from the DNA. The sample shows roughly 30,000 clones, about 82% of them seen only once. Control samples were healthy donors' buffy coats. V gave up 4 bases and J gave up 4 bases, with 15 bases separating them. The CDR3 covers 15 residues. Per the germline V gene, CDR1 is SGHRS and CDR2 is YFSETQ. Study conclusions and caveats: Without putative leukemic clones, patient CD4-sorted repertoires remained more clonal than healthy CD4+ repertoires. 8/27 top patient clones versus 2/35 control clones were TRBV06-family.

On this clone: As yet, its antigen is unknown.

Sequencing used CD4+ T cells from blood buffy coats. The source is a human donor in good health. The chain uses TRBV5-1 and TRBJ2-1; D is uncertain. CDR3 nucleotide sequence: TGCGCCAGCAGCCCAAGGGCGACGGATTACAATGAGCAGTTCTTC. Protein sequence: CASSPRATDYNEQFF. Using reference TRBV5-1 and TRBJ2-1 for the parts outside the CDR3, the full variable domain is KAGVTQTPRYLIKTRGQQVTLSCSPISGHRSVSWYQQTPGQGLQFLFEYFSETQRNKGNFPGRFSGRQFSNSRSEMNVSTLELGDSALYLCASSPRATDYNEQFFGPGTRLTVL.